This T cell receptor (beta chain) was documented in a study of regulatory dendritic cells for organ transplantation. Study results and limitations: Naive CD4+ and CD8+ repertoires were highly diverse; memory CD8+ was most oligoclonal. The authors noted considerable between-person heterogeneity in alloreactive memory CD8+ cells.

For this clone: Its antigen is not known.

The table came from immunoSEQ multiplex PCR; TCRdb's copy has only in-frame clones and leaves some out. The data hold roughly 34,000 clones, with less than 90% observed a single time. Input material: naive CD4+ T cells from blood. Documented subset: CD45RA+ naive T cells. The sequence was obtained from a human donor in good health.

CDR3 amino acids: CASSLPRRQEEEKLFF. Written as DNA, the CDR3 is TGTGCCAGCAGCCTCCCCCGGCGACAGGAGGAAGAAAAACTGTTTTTT. The chain has TRBV5-6 and TRBJ1-4, with D possibly TRBD1 on 6 matching bases. CDR3 length: 16 residues. V lost 4 bases and J lost 8, with 21 bases in between. Germline V gene data show CDR1 as SGHDT and CDR2 as YYEEEE.